A single sample is the source of the 26 T cell receptor beta chains below, sequenced in a study of blood T cell repertoires in COVID-19. TCRdb's copy holds only in-frame clones and misses some; the assay was immunoSEQ multiplex PCR. Altogether approximately 110,000 clones are present, roughly 70% being singletons, with the ten largest covering more than 0.75%. Material: peripheral blood. These receptors were collected from a human donor with acute or convalescent COVID-19. The donor label of this sample is uncertain.

V and J are TRBV9 and TRBJ1-3, with D possibly being TRBD1 (5 bases). The CDR3 contains 12 residues. The V end lost 4 bases, the J end lost 11 bases, and 13 bases lay between the germline ends. Looked up from germline, CDR1 is SGDLS and CDR2 is YYNGEE. The CDR3 coding sequence is TGTGCCAGCAGCCATCTCGGGGGACCCATATATTTT. Translated, it gives CASSHLGGPIYF.

This chain uses TRBV9 with TRBJ2-2; 7 bases are a match to TRBD1. The CDR3 is made up of 15 amino acids. Germline assignment: CDR1 SGDLS and CDR2 YYNGEE. Trimming removed 0 bases from V and 7 bases from J; junction bases left unmatched: 6. CDR3 DNA sequence: TGTGCCAGCAGCGTAGAAGGGACAGCCGGCGGGGAGCTGTTTTTT. This sequence encodes CASSVEGTAGGELFF.

This chain uses TRBV4-2 with TRBJ1-6; no definite D call. CDR3 size: 14 residues. V was pared by 1 base and J by 10 bases, with 11 bases between. Looked up from germline, CDR1 is LGHNA and CDR2 is YNFKEQ. CDR3 in amino acids: CASSQAPEASPLHF. The CDR3 region has the DNA TGTGCCAGCAGCCAAGCCCCGGAGGCCTCACCCCTCCACTTT.

The chain combines TRBV7-8 with TRBJ1-2; D is unresolved. CDR1 is SGHVS, CDR2 FQNEAQ, per germline. The CDR3 has 12 residues. Trimming stripped 0 bases from V and 6 bases from J, with 5 bases between. The CDR3 DNA is TGTGCCAGCAGCTTAGCCTCCCATGGCTACACCTTC. Amino acids: CASSLASHGYTF.

The rearrangement joins TRBV5-6 to TRBJ1-5; perhaps TRBD1 as D (5 bases). Germline lookup yields CDR1 SGHDT and CDR2 YYEEEE. There are 16 residues in the CDR3. The germline V and J ends were trimmed by 0 bases and 1 base, with 11 bases remaining between them. The CDR3 nucleotides are TGTGCCAGCAGCTTGGGCCCAGGGATGAGCAATCAGCCCCAGCATTTT. Translating gives CASSLGPGMSNQPQHF.

The chain recombines TRBV5-5 with TRBJ2-7; no definite D call. V was pared by 1 base and J by 4 bases, with 9 bases between. The germline CDR1 and CDR2 sequences are SGHKS and YYEKEE (reference sequence). CDR3 length equals 13 residues. The chain's CDR3 is CASSLLTLYEQYV. DNA of the CDR3: TGTGCCAGCAGCTTGTTGACTTTATACGAGCAGTACGTC.

The chain is built from TRBV5-1 and TRBJ2-5, with D perhaps matching TRBD2 (6 bases). This CDR3 region has 15 residues. Germline V CDR1 and CDR2: SGHRS, YFSETQ. Trimming left V 0 bases short and J 5 bases short, with 14 bases between. CDR3 DNA: TGCGCCAGCAGCTTGGCAGGACTAAATGCGGAGACCCAGTACTTC. Translated, it gives CASSLAGLNAETQYF.

CDR3 coding DNA: TGTGCCAGCAAGCCGGGGAGCTACAACAATGAGCAGTTCTTC. The encoded protein is CASKPGSYNNEQFF. This chain connects TRBV2 to TRBJ2-1, with D maybe TRBD2 (5 bases). The CDR3 runs 14 residues. V shed 7 bases and J shed 5 bases, with 15 bases lying between them. Looked up from germline, CDR1 is SNHLY and CDR2 is FYNNEI.

This rearrangement joins TRBV4-1 to TRBJ2-1, with 10 bases identical to TRBD1. CDR1 and CDR2 (germline): MGHRA, YSYEKL. V lost 3 bases, J lost 5 bases, and 13 bases stayed unmatched. The CDR3 totals 18 residues. The CDR3 here is CASSHPRDRGDSNNEQFF. DNA for the CDR3: TGCGCCAGCAGCCATCCACGGGACAGGGGCGATTCCAACAATGAGCAGTTCTTC.

The gene calls are TRBV9 and TRBJ2-7; 10 nucleotides match TRBD1. V gave up 4 bases and J gave up 9 bases; unmatched junction bases: 16. CDR3 length: 16 amino acids. The germline V gene has CDR1 SGDLS and CDR2 YYNGEE. The CDR3 DNA reads TGTGCCAGCAGCCCGCACCCCGGGACAGGGGAAGTAAGGCAGTACGTC. The encoded protein is CASSPHPGTGEVRQYV.

Only a few counts were recorded for this clone. The gene calls are TRBV9 and TRBJ1-2, with D uncertain. V dropped 1 base and J dropped 4 bases, with 5 bases sitting between them. Germline V gene sequence: CDR1 SGDLS, CDR2 YYNGEE. CDR3 length equals 12 residues. For the CDR3, the DNA is TGTGCCAGCAGCGTAAACAGCTATGGCTACACCTTC. Translation: CASSVNSYGYTF. The entire variable domain, with the rest obtained from reference TRBV9 and TRBJ1-2, is as follows: DSGVTQTPKHLITATGQRVTLRCSPRSGDLSVYWYQQSLDQGLQFLIQYYNGEERAKGNILERFSAQQFPDLHSELNLSSLELGDSALYFCASSVNSYGYTFGSGTRLTVV.

V is TRBV12-2 and J is TRBJ1-6; the table names TRBD1, a call not compared with the DNA. TRBV12-2 is a pseudogene locus. The CDR3 is made up of 16 amino acids. Here the CDR3 DNA reads TGTGCAAGTCGCTTAGAATCGGCAGGGAAGAATTCACCCCTCCACTTT. Translating gives CASRLESAGKNSPLHF.

The chain carries TRBV11-2 and TRBJ1-4, with D possibly TRBD1 on 5 matching bases. V lost 6 bases and J lost 4, with 15 bases in between. The CDR3 has 15 amino acids. The V gene's germline CDR1 is SGHAT and CDR2 FQNNGV. The CDR3 loop reads CASSTTRQINEKLFF. CDR3 bases: TGTGCCAGCAGTACAACTCGACAGATTAATGAAAAACTGTTTTTT.

The gene calls are TRBV11-2 and TRBJ2-7; the match to TRBD1 covers 8 bases. V trimming: 5 bases; J trimming: 5 bases; junction bases outside the gene matches: 5. The CDR3 is 13 residues long. CDR1 and CDR2 (germline): SGHAT, FQNNGV. The CDR3 DNA sequence: TGTGCCAGCAGCACGAGGACAGGGAACGAGCAGTACTTC. Translation gives CASSTRTGNEQYF.

This clone was detected only once. V usage is TRBV6-2 or TRBV6-3 and J usage is TRBJ2-3; TRBD2 matches at 13 bases. Per germline, CDR1 MNHEY and CDR2 SVGEGT. The CDR3 length is 17 residues. Trimming removed 6 bases from V and 0 bases from J; junction bases left unmatched: 6. The CDR3 region is CASSHGLAGASTDTQYF. DNA of the CDR3: TGTGCCAGCAGCCACGGACTAGCGGGGGCTAGCACAGATACGCAGTATTTT.

The CDR3, as DNA: TGTGCCAGCAGTCCTTGGACAGGGAGAGGAGACGAGCAGTACTTC. Amino acid sequence: CASSPWTGRGDEQYF. The rearrangement links TRBV28 to TRBJ2-7; 8 positions agree with TRBD1. The J segment lost 5 bases and the V segment lost 5 bases, leaving 11 bases of the junction unmatched. Per germline, CDR1 MDHEN and CDR2 SYDVKM. The CDR3 sequence is 15 residues long.

The chain is built from TRBV4-1 and TRBJ2-5, with D tentatively TRBD2 (7 bases). V gave up 4 bases and J gave up 5 bases, with 23 bases separating them. CDR3 length: 17 amino acids. In germline, CDR1 is MGHRA, CDR2 YSYEKL. The CDR3, as DNA: TGCGCCAGCAGCCCGAGCCTAACGCGGGGGCCGGAGGAGACCCAGTACTTC. It yields the protein CASSPSLTRGPEETQYF.

The chain links TRBV15 to TRBJ1-3, with a weak D call TRBD1 (5 bases). Germline CDR1 reads LNHNV; CDR2 reads YYDKDF (reference sequence). This CDR3 is built from 16 residues. V lost 3 bases and J lost 0, with 12 bases in between. CDR3 coding DNA: TGTGCCACCAGCAGTTTCAGGGAGGGCTCTGGAAACACCATATATTTT. Its protein is CATSSFREGSGNTIYF.

This clone occurred a few times. This chain uses TRBV5-6 with TRBJ2-7, with TRBD1 matching 8 bases. This CDR3 region has 14 residues. The J segment lost 7 bases and the V segment lost 1 base, leaving 7 bases of the junction unmatched. CDR1 is SGHDT, CDR2 YYEEEE, per germline. DNA of the CDR3: TGTGCCAGCAGCTTGCCCAGGGGGCTTGGAGAGCAGTACTTC. This gives the protein CASSLPRGLGEQYF.

This clone was seen only a few times. The CDR3 DNA reads TGTGCCAGCAGTGAAGGGGCAGGGAGGATAGCTAACTATGGCTACACCTTC. The encoded protein is CASSEGAGRIANYGYTF. This chain connects TRBV2 to TRBJ1-2; the D gene is possibly TRBD1 (5 bases). Germline loops: CDR1 SNHLY, CDR2 FYNNEI. The CDR3 is made up of 17 amino acids. V was pared by 1 base and J by 0 bases, with 15 bases between.

This clone was counted a single time. The chain couples TRBV9 to TRBJ2-7, with D possibly matching TRBD1 (6 bases). The CDR3 totals 14 residues. Germline CDR1 and CDR2: SGDLS and YYNGEE. Trimming took off 4 bases at V and 5 bases at J, with 16 bases between the two ends. Here the CDR3 reads CASSLRTAMDEQYF. The CDR3 DNA sequence: TGTGCCAGCAGCCTAAGGACAGCCATGGACGAGCAGTACTTC.

The chain employs TRBV2 and TRBJ1-4; 12 bases are a match to TRBD1. The ends lost 6 bases at V and 1 base at J; junction bases unmatched: 9. Germline CDR1 and CDR2: SNHLY and FYNNEI. The CDR3 covers 18 residues. In DNA form, the CDR3 reads TGTGCCAGCAGCCGGGACAGGGGGCGAGGGGGAACTAATGAAAAACTGTTTTTT. It encodes CASSRDRGRGGTNEKLFF.

This clone was seen a few times. The chain combines TRBV12-3 or TRBV12-4 with TRBJ2-2, with D unresolved. CDR3 length: 12 residues. Deletions cut 7 bases from V and 1 base from J, with 4 bases between. CDR3 amino acids: CASIMNTGELFF. As DNA, the CDR3 is TGTGCCAGCATAATGAACACCGGGGAGCTGTTTTTT.

V is TRBV7-8 and J is TRBJ2-7, with 7 bases that match TRBD2. After removal of 1 base from V and 6 bases from J, the junction contained 6 bases not matched to a gene. This CDR3 has 14 residues. Germline V lookup: CDR1 SGHVS, CDR2 FQNEAQ. The CDR3 bases are TGTGCCAGCAGCTTAGAAAGGACTAGTAGCGAGCAGTACTTC. Translating it yields CASSLERTSSEQYF.

The chain couples TRBV14 to TRBJ1-1, with TRBD1 identical over 9 bases. This CDR3 contains 17 residues. From germline, CDR1 is SGHDN and CDR2 FVKESK. Trimming at V came to 3 bases and at J to 0 bases, leaving 8 bases not matched to a gene. CDR3 DNA: TGTGCCAGCAGCCAGGGAGGGACAGGGCCAATGAACACTGAAGCTTTCTTT. The encoded protein is CASSQGGTGPMNTEAFF. The complete variable domain, with remaining parts taken from reference TRBV14 and TRBJ1-1, reads EAGVTQFPSHSVIEKGQTVTLRCDPISGHDNLYWYRRVMGKEIKFLLHFVKESKQDESGMPNNRFLAERTGGTYSTLKVQPAELEDSGVYFCASSQGGTGPMNTEAFFGQGTRLTVV.

The rearrangement joins TRBV5-6 to TRBJ2-7; unclear D gene. V shed 1 base and J shed 1 base, with 3 bases lying between them. CDR1 SGHDT and CDR2 YYEEEE come from the germline V gene. This CDR3 is 12 amino acids long. The CDR3 nucleotides read TGTGCCAGCAGCTTGATATCCTACGAGCAGTACTTC. This encodes CASSLISYEQYF. The full variable domain, completed using reference TRBV5-6 and TRBJ2-7, is DAGVTQSPTHLIKTRGQQVTLRCSPKSGHDTVSWYQQALGQGPQFIFQYYEEEERQRGNFPDRFSGHQFPNYSSELNVNALLLGDSALYLCASSLISYEQYFGPGTRLTVT.